Sequencing of this T cell receptor beta chain was carried out in a study of T cells in narcolepsy. Study context: Enrolled donors included narcolepsy type 1 or type 2 patients and healthy controls. Study-level results: Same-patient CSF and blood CD4+ T cell clonotypes included HCRT-specific and TRIB2-specific autoreactive ones. Blood of same and different patients, but not healthy controls, reportedly held recurring autoreactive clonotypes.

As to this clone: The antigen is undetermined.

Generated by immunoSEQ multiplex PCR, the TCRdb table keeps only in-frame clones and is missing some. The sample shows about 35,000 clones, around 80% of them seen only once. V gave up 2 bases and J gave up 2 bases, with 10 bases separating them. Germline values: CDR1 LNHNV, CDR2 YYDKDF (reference sequence). This CDR3 contains 14 residues. The TCR was taken from a human donor in good health. V is TRBV15 and J is TRBJ2-7; D remains unclear. Sequencing was done on a sample of memory (CD45RA-) CD4+ T cells from blood. CDR3 sequence: CATSRPRVPYEQYF. CDR3 coding DNA: TGTGCCACCAGCAGACCTCGTGTCCCCTACGAGCAGTACTTC.